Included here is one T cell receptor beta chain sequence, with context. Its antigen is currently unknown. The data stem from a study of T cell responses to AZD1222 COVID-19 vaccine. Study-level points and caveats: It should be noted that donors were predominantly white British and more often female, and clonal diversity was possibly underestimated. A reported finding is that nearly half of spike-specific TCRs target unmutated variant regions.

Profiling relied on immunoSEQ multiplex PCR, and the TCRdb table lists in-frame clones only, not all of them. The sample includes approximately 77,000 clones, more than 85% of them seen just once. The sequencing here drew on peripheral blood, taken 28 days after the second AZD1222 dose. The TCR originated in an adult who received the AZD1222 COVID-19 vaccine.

The CDR3 DNA sequence: TGTGCCACCAGCAGAGACCCTCTAGCGGGAGGGCTGCTGAGCACAGATACGCAGTATTTT. It is translated as CATSRDPLAGGLLSTDTQYF. V usage is TRBV15 and J usage is TRBJ2-3, with 12 bases aligning to TRBD2. This CDR3 region has 20 residues. With 0 bases clipped from V and 0 bases from J, the junction kept 10 bases outside the gene matches. Germline CDR1 is LNHNV and CDR2 is YYDKDF (reference sequence).